The 10 T cell receptor beta chains listed next were all sequenced from one sample in a study of regulatory T cells in long-lasting Graves disease (dated by TCRdb to the early 2020s). What the time point label conveys for this sample: newly diagnosed GD, antithyroid drugs for less than 3 months. For both TCR sequencing and RNA sequencing, RNA was extracted from PBMCs in TRIzol. The method behind the library was multiplex PCR. This sample was sequenced with an Illumina HiSeq 4000. To build TCR beta libraries, CDR3 regions were amplified by Arm-PCR using iRepertoire HTBI primers. In-frame beta chains were kept once TCRdb had trimmed the public reads at Q25 with fastp and called clones with MiXCR. Each entry merges the rows of one CDR3 protein and shows their most common DNA and genes. In all, the sample holds 350,000 to 500,000 distinct CDR3 sequences, and less than 20% of those were seen once. The ten largest account for roughly a tenth of the sample.

Separately, the same data were catalogued under a study of T cells in Graves' hyperthyroidism and ophthalmopathy.

This specimen consisted of peripheral blood mononuclear cells (PBMCs), obtained at new diagnosis, from a patient treated with antithyroid drugs. These receptors all stem from a woman in her 30s with Graves disease. Donor details come from another sample of the same person, matched by shared clones.

The table lists this clonotype with many counts. The chain is built from TRBV30 and TRBJ2-7; D possibly corresponds to TRBD2 (5 bases). Trimming pared 6 bases from V and 3 bases from J, leaving 9 bases between. The CDR3 extends over 11 amino acids. Per germline, CDR1 GTSNPN and CDR2 SVGIG (reference sequence). The CDR3 DNA reads TGTGCCTGTTCAGGAGGCTACGAGCAGTACTTC. Its protein is CACSGGYEQYF.

This clonotype was found a few times. The rearrangement links TRBV5-8 to TRBJ1-2, with 8 bases fitting TRBD1. V dropped 0 bases and J dropped 4; count of bases not matched to a gene: 11. CDR1 and CDR2 (germline): SGHTS, YDEGEE. This CDR3 is 17 amino acids long. In nucleotides, the CDR3 is TGTGCCAGCAGCTTGGCCGCTACCGGACAGGGCCGCTATGGCTACACCTTC. Translation gives CASSLAATGQGRYGYTF.

In this sample, this clonotype turned up many times. J is TRBJ1-1 and V is TRBV5-1; D is undetermined. V shed 4 bases and J shed 4 bases, with 17 bases lying between them. CDR1 is SGHRS, CDR2 YFSETQ, per germline. The CDR3 totals 15 residues. The CDR3 nucleotides read TGCGCCAGCAGCGCGGCTAAGATAGGTTTCACTGAAGCTTTCTTT. This codes for CASSAAKIGFTEAFF.

This clonotype has a count of ten or more. This sequence joins TRBV20-1 and TRBJ2-1; 10 bases map to TRBD1. CDR1 and CDR2 from the germline V gene are DFQATT and SNEGSKA (reference sequence). V was clipped by 1 base and J by 5 bases; unmatched bases: 11. The CDR3 has 17 amino acids. The CDR3 here is CSARGWDAGTGDNEQFF. DNA of the CDR3: TGCAGTGCTAGAGGATGGGACGCCGGGACAGGGGACAATGAGCAGTTCTTC.

This clonotype was counted ten times or more. This chain joins TRBV20-1 and TRBJ2-1, with D perhaps TRBD2 (6 bases). The V and J ends lost 6 bases and 3 bases respectively, with 21 bases between them. CDR1 and CDR2 from the germline V gene are DFQATT and SNEGSKA (reference sequence). The CDR3 is made up of 16 amino acids. DNA for the CDR3: TGCAGTGCCCCCCTCTTGGGCGGAGGGAGCTACAATGAGCAGTTCTTC. This sequence encodes CSAPLLGGGSYNEQFF.

The chain has TRBV27 and TRBJ2-7; the D gene is possibly TRBD2 (6 bases). Trimming shortened V by 6 bases and J by 12 bases, and 18 bases separated the two germline ends. The CDR3 contains 12 residues. Germline CDR1 is MNHEY and CDR2 is SMNVEV (reference sequence). The CDR3 coding sequence is TGTGCCAGCAGGGGGTTGACTTGGAGGGTGTACTTC. This codes for CASRGLTWRVYF.

This clonotype has more than one count but fewer than ten. The V gene is TRBV12-3 or TRBV12-4, the J gene TRBJ2-2; 7 nucleotides match TRBD2. The J segment lost 2 bases and the V segment lost 6 bases, leaving 6 bases of the junction unmatched. This CDR3 region has 15 residues. This CDR3 reads CASSEGLTNTGELFF. The CDR3 DNA is TGTGCCAGCAGCGAGGGACTAACAAACACCGGGGAGCTGTTTTTT.

This clonotype was picked up many times. V gene TRBV4-2 combines with J gene TRBJ1-4, with D possibly matching TRBD1 (6 bases). V gave up 4 bases and J gave up 14 bases, with 20 bases separating them. CDR1 is LGHNA, CDR2 YNFKEQ, per germline. This CDR3 spans 14 amino acids. The CDR3, as DNA: TGTGCCAGCAGCCCTTCTACGGACAGCCTCAGTCTGTTTTTT. Translated, it gives CASSPSTDSLSLFF.

This clonotype has just a few counts. V usage is TRBV15 and J usage is TRBJ2-1; 11 nucleotides align to TRBD2. This CDR3 is built from 19 residues. Unmatched junction bases numbered 15, after V lost 0 bases and J lost 8 bases. Per germline, CDR1 LNHNV and CDR2 YYDKDF (reference sequence). CDR3 in amino acids: CATSRETPVLAGGRDEQFF. CDR3 coding DNA: TGTGCCACCAGCAGAGAGACACCGGTCCTAGCGGGAGGACGGGATGAGCAGTTCTTC.

The chain is built from TRBV4-3 and TRBJ1-4, with 9 bases aligning to TRBD1. The CDR3 covers 17 residues. The V and J ends lost 0 bases and 5 bases, in that order; junction bases with no gene match: 7. Germline V gene data show CDR1 as LGHNA and CDR2 as YSLEER. The CDR3 DNA sequence: TGCGCCAGCAGCCAAGAGTCACCCGGGACAGGGAATGAAAAACTGTTTTTT. It specifies CASSQESPGTGNEKLFF.